This T cell receptor (beta chain) was identified during a study of T cell responses to AZD1222 COVID-19 vaccine. Study outcomes and limitations: Baseline seropositives among AZD1222 recipients totaled only five or six.

Trimming pared 3 bases from V and 4 bases from J, leaving 13 bases between. This CDR3 spans 14 amino acids. Germline loops: CDR1 KGHSH, CDR2 LQKENI. Remarks on this clone: Its antigen remains unknown.

TCRdb's copy holds only in-frame clones and misses some; the assay was immunoSEQ multiplex PCR. The profile shows some 22,000 clones, 70% to 85% of them singletons. Specimen: peripheral blood, collected on day 0 of AZD1222 vaccination. The V and J genes are TRBV18 and TRBJ2-7, with a tentative D call TRBD2 (6 bases). The origin of this receptor is an adult in good health. CDR3: CASSPEGGSYEQYF. As DNA, the CDR3 is TGTGCCAGCTCACCCGAGGGAGGTTCATACGAGCAGTACTTC.